A selection of T cell receptor beta chains follows, all from one sample in a study of CD8+ T cells in alopecia areata. Here immunoSEQ multiplex PCR was the method, and the copy in TCRdb shows in-frame clones only, minus some. The sample records about 200,000 clones, less than 75% being singletons. The sample in question was CD4+ T cells sorted from blood, obtained at week 4, from a patient treated with tofacitinib. The receptors come from a human donor with alopecia areata. Both conserved end residues are part of each CDR3. A D gene is named only where the DNA matches it firmly. Size is omitted from some rows. Given values are once, few, many or a class for expanded clones.

V gene: TRBV4-3; D gene: -; clone size: -; J gene: TRBJ2-1; CDR3 length: 14; CDR3 DNA: TGCGCCAGCAGCCGCCTTCTGGTCGAAAATGAGCAGTTCTTC; CDR3 protein: CASSRLLVENEQFF
V gene: TRBV9; D gene: -; clone size: once; J gene: TRBJ2-7; CDR3 length: 12; CDR3 DNA: TGTGCCAGCAGCGTAGATTTGGGTGAGCAGTACTTC; CDR3 protein: CASSVDLGEQYF
V gene: TRBV30; D gene: -; clone size: -; J gene: TRBJ1-5; CDR3 length: 14; CDR3 DNA: TGTGCCTGGAGAGGTTCCAACAGGAATCAGCCCCAGCATTTT; CDR3 protein: CAWRGSNRNQPQHF
V gene: TRBV18; D gene: TRBD1; clone size: few; J gene: TRBJ2-5; CDR3 length: 14; CDR3 DNA: TGTGCCAGCTCCGCAAGAGACAGGGGAGAGACCCAGTACTTC; CDR3 protein: CASSARDRGETQYF
V gene: TRBV9; D gene: -; clone size: -; J gene: TRBJ2-1; CDR3 length: 14; CDR3 DNA: TGTGCCAGCAGCCCGAGAGGACAGTACAATGAGCAGTTCTTC; CDR3 protein: CASSPRGQYNEQFF
V gene: TRBV7-2; D gene: TRBD2; clone size: -; J gene: TRBJ2-7; CDR3 length: 16; CDR3 DNA: TGTGCCAGCAGCCTAAGAAGGACTAGCGGGGGCTACGAGCAGTACTTC; CDR3 protein: CASSLRRTSGGYEQYF
V gene: TRBV7-2; D gene: -; clone size: -; J gene: TRBJ1-1; CDR3 length: 15; CDR3 DNA: TGTGCCAGCAGCCCTAGCGGACCGTCGAACACTGAAGCTTTCTTT; CDR3 protein: CASSPSGPSNTEAFF
V gene: TRBV29-1; D gene: TRBD2; clone size: -; J gene: TRBJ2-1; CDR3 length: 14; CDR3 DNA: TGCAGCGTAAGACTAGCGGGGAGGCTCAATGAGCAGTTCTTC; CDR3 protein: CSVRLAGRLNEQFF
V gene: TRBV6-5; D gene: -; clone size: -; J gene: TRBJ2-7; CDR3 length: 13; CDR3 DNA: TGTGCCAGCAGTTACTCGGGGGCCTACGAGCAGTACTTC; CDR3 protein: CASSYSGAYEQYF
V gene: TRBV11-1; D gene: -; clone size: -; J gene: TRBJ2-1; CDR3 length: 14; CDR3 DNA: TGTGCCAGCAGCTCCGGACTACAGGGGTTTGAGCAGTTCTTC; CDR3 protein: CASSSGLQGFEQFF
V gene: TRBV29-1; D gene: TRBD1; clone size: few; J gene: TRBJ1-2; CDR3 length: 14; CDR3 DNA: TGCAGCGCTGCGACAGGGGGCGAGAACTATGGCTACACCTTC; CDR3 protein: CSAATGGENYGYTF
V gene: TRBV28; D gene: -; clone size: few; J gene: TRBJ1-5; CDR3 length: 13; CDR3 DNA: TGTGCCAGCAGTTTCCGTGGGCATCAGCCCCAGCATTTT; CDR3 protein: CASSFRGHQPQHF
V gene: TRBV30; D gene: TRBD1; clone size: once; J gene: TRBJ2-1; CDR3 length: 10; CDR3 DNA: TGTGCCTCTTTCGGACAGGGCAAGTTCTTC; CDR3 protein: CASFGQGKFF
V gene: TRBV10-2; D gene: -; clone size: -; J gene: TRBJ1-2; CDR3 length: 17; CDR3 DNA: TGCGCCAGCAGTGAGTCGCCTCAGGGAGGGAATAACTATGGCTACACCTTC; CDR3 protein: CASSESPQGGNNYGYTF
V gene: TRBV30; D gene: TRBD1; clone size: -; J gene: TRBJ1-4; CDR3 length: 15; CDR3 DNA: TGTGCCTGGAGTGTAGGACAGGGGGCGAGGGAAAAACTGTTTTTT; CDR3 protein: CAWSVGQGAREKLFF
V gene: TRBV10-3; D gene: -; clone size: -; J gene: TRBJ2-7; CDR3 length: 11; CDR3 DNA: TGTGCCATCAGTGCCGCCTACGAGCAGTACTTC; CDR3 protein: CAISAAYEQYF
V gene: TRBV19; D gene: -; clone size: -; J gene: TRBJ2-6; CDR3 length: 15; CDR3 DNA: TGTGCCAGCCGTGATCTAGGGTCTGGGGCCAACGTCCTGACTTTC; CDR3 protein: CASRDLGSGANVLTF
V gene: TRBV29-1; D gene: TRBD1; clone size: -; J gene: TRBJ1-2; CDR3 length: 14; CDR3 DNA: TGCAGCGCCCGGACAGGTGATGCTAACTATGGCTACACCTTC; CDR3 protein: CSARTGDANYGYTF
V gene: TRBV6-5; D gene: -; clone size: -; J gene: TRBJ2-6; CDR3 length: 16; CDR3 DNA: TGTGCCAGCAGTTACCTACAGGGTTCTGGGGCCAACGTCCTGACTTTC; CDR3 protein: CASSYLQGSGANVLTF
V gene: TRBV29-1; D gene: -; clone size: -; J gene: TRBJ2-1; CDR3 length: 13; CDR3 DNA: TGCAGCGTTGCGGACCCCAGAAGGAATGAGCAGTTCTTC; CDR3 protein: CSVADPRRNEQFF
V gene: TRBV9; D gene: -; clone size: -; J gene: TRBJ2-5; CDR3 length: 14; CDR3 DNA: TGTGCCAGCAGCGTAGCAACGGGGGCAGAGACCCAGTACTTC; CDR3 protein: CASSVATGAETQYF
V gene: TRBV5-1; D gene: -; clone size: -; J gene: TRBJ1-2; CDR3 length: 13; CDR3 DNA: TGCGCCAGCAGCTTGGAGGGAGTGGGTGGCTACACCTTC; CDR3 protein: CASSLEGVGGYTF
V gene: TRBV15; D gene: -; clone size: -; J gene: TRBJ1-4; CDR3 length: 15; CDR3 DNA: TGTGCCACCAGTGAGGGTGCGGGGAGCTCTGAAAAACTGTTTTTT; CDR3 protein: CATSEGAGSSEKLFF
V gene: TRBV5-1; D gene: -; clone size: -; J gene: TRBJ2-6; CDR3 length: 17; CDR3 DNA: TGCGCCAGCAGCCGGCAGGGACCGGACCCTGGGGCCAACGTCCTGACTTTC; CDR3 protein: CASSRQGPDPGANVLTF
V gene: TRBV9; D gene: -; clone size: -; J gene: TRBJ2-2; CDR3 length: 13; CDR3 DNA: TGTGCCAGCAGCGTAGAATCCTACGGGGAGCTGTTTTTT; CDR3 protein: CASSVESYGELFF
V gene: TRBV14; D gene: -; clone size: many; J gene: TRBJ1-1; CDR3 length: 15; CDR3 DNA: TGTGCCAGCAGCCGTCAACCCGGCGGCGCCACTGAAGCTTTCTTT; CDR3 protein: CASSRQPGGATEAFF
V gene: TRBV5-4; D gene: -; clone size: many; J gene: TRBJ2-4; CDR3 length: 13; CDR3 DNA: TGTGCCAGCAGCTTAGGGACATTGGACATTCAGTACTTC; CDR3 protein: CASSLGTLDIQYF
V gene: TRBV6-1; D gene: -; clone size: once; J gene: TRBJ1-1; CDR3 length: 14; CDR3 DNA: TGTGCCAGCAGTGAATACAGGGAGCGCACTGAAGCTTTCTTT; CDR3 protein: CASSEYRERTEAFF